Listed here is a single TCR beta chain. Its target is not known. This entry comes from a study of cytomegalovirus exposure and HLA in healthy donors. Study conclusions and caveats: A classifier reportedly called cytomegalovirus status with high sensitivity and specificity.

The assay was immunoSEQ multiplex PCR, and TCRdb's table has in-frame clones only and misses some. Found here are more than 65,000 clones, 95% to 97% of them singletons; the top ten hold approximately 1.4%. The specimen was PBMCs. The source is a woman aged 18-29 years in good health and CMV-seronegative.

As DNA, the CDR3 is TGTGCCAGCAGCCCAGGGGGTAGCGGGAGCCCCTACGAGCAGTACTTC. Its translation: CASSPGGSGSPYEQYF. The chain uses TRBV11-2 and TRBJ2-7, with 9 bases matching TRBD2. This CDR3 region has 16 residues. Germline V gene sequence: CDR1 SGHAT, CDR2 FQNNGV. V was clipped by 5 bases and J by 2 bases; unmatched bases: 10.